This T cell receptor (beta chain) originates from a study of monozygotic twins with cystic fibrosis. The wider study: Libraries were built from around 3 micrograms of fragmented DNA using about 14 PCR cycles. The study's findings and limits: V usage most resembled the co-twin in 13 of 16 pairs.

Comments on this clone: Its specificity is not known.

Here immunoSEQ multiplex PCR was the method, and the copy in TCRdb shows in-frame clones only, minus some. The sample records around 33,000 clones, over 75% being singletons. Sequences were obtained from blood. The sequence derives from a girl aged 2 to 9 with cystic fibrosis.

The CDR3 DNA sequence: TGTGCCAGCAGTTGGCCGACAGGGGACGGCTACACCTTC. This gives the protein CASSWPTGDGYTF. The chain combines TRBV6-6 with TRBJ1-2; TRBD1 matches 8 bases. Trimming took 4 bases from V and 8 from J; bases not matched to a gene: 6. The CDR3 is 13 amino acids. The germline V gene encodes CDR1 MNHNY and CDR2 SVGAGI (reference sequence).